Given below is one TCR beta chain in context. The record originates from a study of blood T cell repertoires in COVID-19. About the study: Donors in the United States, Italy and Spain gave samples during acute or convalescent COVID-19.

Germline CDR1 and CDR2: LNHDA and SQIVND (reference sequence). V shed 5 bases and J shed 2 bases, with 19 bases lying between them. CDR3 length: 17 residues. The authors' processing: Estimation of nucleated cell counts relied on the amplification of reference gene primers. Clones were read by immunoSEQ multiplex PCR, and TCRdb kept only the in-frame ones, dropping some. The V and J calls and clone size are taken from that table; D and trimming were inferred from the DNA. The data show around 200,000 clones, with about 89% seen just once and 2.5% to 4% held by the top ten. The receptor was isolated from a man in his 70s with acute or convalescent COVID-19. Sequenced material: peripheral blood. The chain recombines TRBV19 with TRBJ2-1; no definite D call. CDR3 DNA: TGTGCCAGTAGTGTCCAATCAACGTCGGGTCCCTACAATGAGCAGTTCTTC. This sequence encodes CASSVQSTSGPYNEQFF. Drawing the rest from reference TRBV19 and TRBJ2-1, the complete variable domain is DGGITQSPKYLFRKEGQNVTLSCEQNLNHDAMYWYRQDPGQGLRLIYYSQIVNDFQKGDIAEGYSVSREKKESFPLTVTSAQKNPTAFYLCASSVQSTSGPYNEQFFGPGTRLTVL.